A single sample is the source of the 19 T cell receptor beta chains below, sequenced in a study of STAT5B mutations in CD4+ large granular lymphocyte leukemia. Clones were sequenced by immunoSEQ multiplex PCR, and TCRdb holds only the in-frame ones, with some missing. The table lists about 31,000 clones, just under 75% of them singletons, with 0.8% to 1.2% in the top ten. Material: CD4+ T cells from blood buffy coats. These receptor sequences come from a human donor in good health.

V gene TRBV9 combines with J gene TRBJ1-2; 7 bases map to TRBD1. V lost 4 bases to trimming and J lost 2 bases; unmatched junction nucleotides: 8. Germline CDR1 and CDR2: SGDLS and YYNGEE. This CDR3 has 15 residues. The CDR3 protein is CASSPPWGQNYGYTF. CDR3 bases: TGTGCCAGCAGCCCCCCATGGGGACAGAACTATGGCTACACCTTC. The full variable domain, rest sourced from reference TRBV9 and TRBJ1-2, is DSGVTQTPKHLITATGQRVTLRCSPRSGDLSVYWYQQSLDQGLQFLIQYYNGEERAKGNILERFSAQQFPDLHSELNLSSLELGDSALYFCASSPPWGQNYGYTFGSGTRLTVV.

The CDR3 spells CASSQDPGEKLFF. CDR3 sequence (DNA): TGCGCCAGCAGCCAAGATCCGGGGGAAAAACTGTTTTTT. The rearrangement links TRBV4-1 to TRBJ1-4; D is unresolved. Trimming took 0 bases from V and 8 from J, leaving 7 bases between them. This CDR3 has 13 residues. Germline V gene data show CDR1 as MGHRA and CDR2 as YSYEKL.

This rearrangement joins TRBV7-8 to TRBJ2-1; D is possibly TRBD1 (5 bases). The ends were cut back, 5 bases at V and 5 bases at J, with 19 bases in the middle. The CDR3 totals 16 residues. The germline CDR1 and CDR2 sequences are SGHVS and FQNEAQ. In DNA form, the CDR3 reads TGTGCCAGCAGCCCGAATATTGTGGGGCTACACAATGAGCAGTTCTTC. Protein: CASSPNIVGLHNEQFF.

This clone was found a few times. The genes are TRBV6-5 and TRBJ1-4; unclear D gene. Deletions cut 5 bases from V and 11 bases from J, with 12 bases between. This CDR3 has 12 residues. Germline values: CDR1 MNHEY, CDR2 SVGAGI. The CDR3 sequence: CASSDTRRKLFF. The CDR3 nucleotides read TGTGCCAGCAGTGACACTAGACGGAAACTGTTTTTT.

This chain connects TRBV2 to TRBJ1-6; D ambiguous. Between the trimmed V and J ends, which lost 2 bases and 10 bases, there was a span of 18 bases. This CDR3 comprises 16 residues. Germline V gives CDR1 SNHLY, CDR2 FYNNEI. CDR3 bases: TGTGCCAGCAGTGAAAGCGGAGCTAGCGGAACCTCACCCCTCCACTTT. Translation gives CASSESGASGTSPLHF.

This rearrangement joins TRBV2 to TRBJ2-7; 14 bases line up with TRBD2. In germline, CDR1 is SNHLY, CDR2 FYNNEI. J lost 7 bases, V lost 6 bases, and 5 bases had no gene match. CDR3 length: 14 amino acids. DNA for the CDR3: TGTGCCAGCAGCAGACTAGCGGGAGGGGAGGAGCAGTACTTC. Its translation is CASSRLAGGEEQYF.

This clone was picked up one time. This chain links TRBV7-2 with TRBJ2-4; 7 bases are a match to TRBD2. In germline, CDR1 is SGHTA, CDR2 FQGNSA. The CDR3 extends over 19 amino acids. With 5 bases clipped from V and 0 bases from J, the junction kept 16 bases outside the gene matches. This CDR3 is CASSPVGTTIKGAKNIQYF. The CDR3 DNA sequence: TGTGCCAGCAGCCCAGTGGGGACTACGATAAAAGGAGCCAAAAACATTCAGTACTTC.

The rearrangement uses TRBV7-9 and TRBJ2-3; 8 bases map to TRBD2. Per germline, CDR1 SEHNR and CDR2 FQNEAQ (reference sequence). V trimming: 2 bases; J trimming: 4 bases; junction bases outside the gene matches: 8. The length of the CDR3 is 16 residues. The CDR3: CASSLRGSGGSDTQYF. CDR3 DNA: TGTGCCAGCAGCTTAAGGGGGAGCGGGGGTTCAGATACGCAGTATTTT.

This chain links TRBV10-2 with TRBJ2-1; no firm D call. This CDR3 is 13 amino acids long. In germline, CDR1 is WSHSY, CDR2 SAAADI. V lost 2 bases and J 0 bases, leaving 2 bases between the germline ends. The CDR3 nucleotides read TGCGCCAGCAGTGAGGGCTCCTACAATGAGCAGTTCTTC. Amino acids: CASSEGSYNEQFF.

In this sample, this clone turned up once. The J gene is TRBJ2-6, the V gene TRBV5-1, with 9 bases aligning to TRBD1. The germline gives CDR1 SGHRS, CDR2 YFSETQ. The CDR3 has 18 residues. V was pared by 4 bases and J by 0 bases, with 8 bases of the junction left unmatched. CDR3 DNA: TGCGCCAGCAGCAGGGACAGGGAGGCAAGCTCTGGGGCCAACGTCCTGACTTTC. This translates into CASSRDREASSGANVLTF.

The chain uses TRBV18 and TRBJ1-1; 10 bases match TRBD1. This CDR3 is built from 17 residues. Trimming at V came to 2 bases and at J to 5 bases, leaving 11 bases not matched to a gene. The germline V gene has CDR1 KGHSH and CDR2 LQKENI. CDR3 nucleotide sequence: TGTGCCAGCTCACCAAGGGCTCCTGACAGGGGGCGTACTGAAGCTTTCTTT. This gives the protein CASSPRAPDRGRTEAFF.

J is TRBJ2-7 and V is TRBV6-1; TRBD1 aligns across 8 bases. The CDR3 contains 15 residues. Trimming at V came to 1 base and at J to 6 bases, leaving 8 bases not matched to a gene. Looked up from germline, CDR1 is MNHNS and CDR2 is SASEGT. The chain's CDR3 is CASSEGIPGQVEQYV. CDR3 coding DNA: TGTGCCAGCAGTGAAGGGATTCCGGGACAGGTCGAGCAGTACGTC.

The chain is built from TRBV6-1 and TRBJ2-3, with 7 nucleotides matching TRBD2. This CDR3 has 15 amino acids. Germline trimming cut 6 bases from V and 1 base from J; bases unmatched to any gene: 7. The germline gives CDR1 MNHNS, CDR2 SASEGT. The CDR3 spells CASRNLAAGTDTQYF. Here the CDR3 DNA reads TGTGCCAGCAGAAACCTAGCGGCCGGCACAGATACGCAGTATTTT.

V gene TRBV9 combines with J gene TRBJ2-3; D might be TRBD1 or TRBD2, each matching 5 bases. This CDR3 spans 16 amino acids. CDR1 is SGDLS, CDR2 YYNGEE, per germline. The V gene lost 4 bases and the J gene lost 4 bases, with 19 bases spanning the gap. DNA for the CDR3: TGTGCCAGCAGCCCACTTGGGGCACTCGGGGCAGATACGCAGTATTTT. Translating gives CASSPLGALGADTQYF.

The chain joins TRBV18 to TRBJ2-7; no firm D call. The CDR3 sequence is 14 residues long. The germline V gene encodes CDR1 KGHSH and CDR2 LQKENI. The V and J ends lost 6 bases and 4 bases respectively, with 16 bases between them. CDR3 protein: CASSPEMYGYEQYF. The CDR3 bases are TGTGCCAGCTCGCCGGAGATGTACGGGTACGAGCAGTACTTC. The whole variable domain, filled in from reference TRBV18 and TRBJ2-7, reads NAGVMQNPRHLVRRRGQEARLRCSPMKGHSHVYWYRQLPEEGLKFMVYLQKENIIDESGMPKERFSAEFPKEGPSILRIQQVVRGDSAAYFCASSPEMYGYEQYFGPGTRLTVT.

CDR3 loop: CASSPRTGDTGELFF. In DNA, the CDR3 is TGTGCCAGCAGCCCACGGACAGGAGACACCGGGGAGCTGTTTTTT. This chain connects TRBV5-5 to TRBJ2-2; 7 bases fit TRBD1. The V gene's germline CDR1 is SGHKS and CDR2 YYEKEE (reference sequence). The CDR3 consists of 15 residues. The V segment lost 4 bases and the J segment 3 bases; nucleotides outside the gene matches: 6.

The gene calls are TRBV7-9 and TRBJ2-5, with 7 bases identical to TRBD2. Per the germline V gene, CDR1 is SEHNR and CDR2 is FQNEAQ (reference sequence). The CDR3 runs 15 residues. After removal of 2 bases from V and 2 bases from J, the junction contained 5 bases not matched to a gene. The CDR3 nucleotides read TGTGCCAGCAGCTTATGGGCGGGGGTACAAGAGACCCAGTACTTC. This translates into CASSLWAGVQETQYF.

The rearrangement joins TRBV19 to TRBJ2-1, with 9 positions matching TRBD2. The trim removed 5 bases at V and 2 bases at J, leaving 7 bases unmatched. Germline values: CDR1 LNHDA, CDR2 SQIVND (reference sequence). The CDR3 length is 16 residues. The CDR3 spells CASSPLAGATYNEQFF. The CDR3 DNA is TGTGCCAGTAGTCCGTTAGCGGGAGCCACCTACAATGAGCAGTTCTTC.

The table lists this clone with a few counts. CDR3 DNA: TGTGCCAGCAGCCGAACCGGGGAGCTGTTTTTT. This translates into CASSRTGELFF. The V gene is TRBV7-9, the J gene TRBJ2-2; no reliable D call. Germline lookup yields CDR1 SEHNR and CDR2 FQNEAQ (reference sequence). Trimming took off 5 bases at V and 5 bases at J, with 3 bases between the two ends. The CDR3 length is 11 residues.